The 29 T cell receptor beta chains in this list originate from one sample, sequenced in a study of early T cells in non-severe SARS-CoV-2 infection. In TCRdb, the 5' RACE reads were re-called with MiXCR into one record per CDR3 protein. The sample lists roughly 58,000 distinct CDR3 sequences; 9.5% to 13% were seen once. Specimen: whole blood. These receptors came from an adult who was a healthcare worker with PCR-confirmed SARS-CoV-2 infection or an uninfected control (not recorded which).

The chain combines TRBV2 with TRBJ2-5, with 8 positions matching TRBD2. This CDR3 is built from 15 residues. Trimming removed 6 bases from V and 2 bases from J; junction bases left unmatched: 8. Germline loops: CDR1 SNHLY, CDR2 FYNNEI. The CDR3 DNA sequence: TGTGCCAGCAGGGGGAGGACTAGCATACAAGAGACCCAGTACTTC. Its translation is CASRGRTSIQETQYF.

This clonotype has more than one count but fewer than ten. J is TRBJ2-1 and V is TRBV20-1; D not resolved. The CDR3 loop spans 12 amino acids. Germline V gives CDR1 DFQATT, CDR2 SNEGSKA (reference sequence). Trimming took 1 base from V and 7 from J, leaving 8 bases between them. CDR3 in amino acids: CSARGGWNEQFF. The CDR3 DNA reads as TGCAGTGCTAGAGGGGGATGGAATGAGCAGTTCTTC.

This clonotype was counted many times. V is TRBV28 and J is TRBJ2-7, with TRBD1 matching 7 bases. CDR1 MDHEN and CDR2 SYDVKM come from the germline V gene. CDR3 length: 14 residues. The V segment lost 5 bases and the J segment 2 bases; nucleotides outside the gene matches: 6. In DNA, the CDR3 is TGTGCCAGCAGTCCCGGGACAGTTCCCTACGAGCAGTACTTC. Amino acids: CASSPGTVPYEQYF.

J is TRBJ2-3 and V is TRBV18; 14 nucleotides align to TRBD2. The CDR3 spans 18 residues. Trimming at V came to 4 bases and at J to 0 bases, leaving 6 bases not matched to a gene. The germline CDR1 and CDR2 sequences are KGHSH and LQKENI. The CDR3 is CASSLGTSGGLSTDTQYF. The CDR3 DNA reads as TGTGCCAGCTCACTGGGGACTAGCGGGGGCCTCAGCACAGATACGCAGTATTTT.

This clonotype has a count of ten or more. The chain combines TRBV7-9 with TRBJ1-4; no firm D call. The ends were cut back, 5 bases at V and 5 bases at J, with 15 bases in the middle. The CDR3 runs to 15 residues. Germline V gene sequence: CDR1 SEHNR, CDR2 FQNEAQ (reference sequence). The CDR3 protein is CASSPRTIQNEKLFF. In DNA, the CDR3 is TGTGCCAGCAGCCCTCGGACCATTCAGAATGAAAAACTGTTTTTT.

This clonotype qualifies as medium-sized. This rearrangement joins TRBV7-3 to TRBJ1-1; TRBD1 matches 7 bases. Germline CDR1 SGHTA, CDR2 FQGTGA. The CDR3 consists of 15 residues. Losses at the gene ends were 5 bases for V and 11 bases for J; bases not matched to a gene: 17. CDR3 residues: CASSLSPGQLRSAFF. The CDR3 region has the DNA TGTGCCAGCAGCCTATCCCCGGGACAGCTTCGATCGGCTTTCTTT.

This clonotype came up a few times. CDR3 sequence reads: CASSRRGLRDEQFF. The CDR3 bases are TGTGCCAGCAGCAGGCGGGGTCTCCGCGATGAGCAGTTCTTC. This chain connects TRBV9 to TRBJ2-1; TRBD2 is a possible D gene (6 bases). With 4 bases removed from V and 8 bases from J, the gap between germline ends came to 16 bases. The length of the CDR3 is 14 residues. Germline assignment: CDR1 SGDLS and CDR2 YYNGEE.

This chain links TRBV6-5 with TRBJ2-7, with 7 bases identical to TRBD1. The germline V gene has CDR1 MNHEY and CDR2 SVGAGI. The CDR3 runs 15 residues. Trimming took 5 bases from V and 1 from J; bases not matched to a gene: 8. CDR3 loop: CASSPGQGQSYEQYF. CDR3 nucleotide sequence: TGTGCCAGCAGTCCCGGCCAGGGACAGTCCTACGAGCAGTACTTC.

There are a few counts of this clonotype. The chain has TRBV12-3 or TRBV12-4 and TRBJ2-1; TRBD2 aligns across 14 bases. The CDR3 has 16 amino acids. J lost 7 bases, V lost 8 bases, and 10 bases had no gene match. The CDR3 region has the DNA TGTGCCAGCGCCCGACCAGGGACTAGCGGGGGTAATGAGCAGTTCTTC. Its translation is CASARPGTSGGNEQFF.

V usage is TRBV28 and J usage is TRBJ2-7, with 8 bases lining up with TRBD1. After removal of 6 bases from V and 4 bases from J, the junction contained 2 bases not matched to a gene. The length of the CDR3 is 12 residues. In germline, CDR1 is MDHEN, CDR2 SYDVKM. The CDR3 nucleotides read TGTGCCAGCAGCCGGACAGGGTACGAGCAGTACTTC. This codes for CASSRTGYEQYF.

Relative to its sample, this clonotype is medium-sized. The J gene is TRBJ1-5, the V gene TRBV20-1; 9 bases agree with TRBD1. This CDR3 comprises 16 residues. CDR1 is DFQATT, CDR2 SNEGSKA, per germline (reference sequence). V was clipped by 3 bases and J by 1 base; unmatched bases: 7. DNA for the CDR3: TGCAGTGCTAGGACGGTGGGACAGGGCAGCAATCAGCCCCAGCATTTT. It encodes CSARTVGQGSNQPQHF.

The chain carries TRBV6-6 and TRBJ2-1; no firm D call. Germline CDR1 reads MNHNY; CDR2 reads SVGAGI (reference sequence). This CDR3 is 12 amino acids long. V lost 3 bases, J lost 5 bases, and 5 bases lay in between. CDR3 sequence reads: CASSYMNNEQFF. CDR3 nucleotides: TGTGCCAGCAGTTATATGAACAATGAGCAGTTCTTC.

CDR3 DNA: TGTGCCAGCAGCCAAGGGGGGGCCGTCTCCTACAATGAGCAGTTCTTC. The encoded protein is CASSQGGAVSYNEQFF. The chain recombines TRBV4-2 with TRBJ2-1; the D gene could be TRBD1 or TRBD2 (6 bases each). V lost 1 base and J 0 bases, leaving 10 bases between the germline ends. The CDR3 loop spans 16 amino acids. The germline V gene encodes CDR1 LGHNA and CDR2 YNFKEQ.

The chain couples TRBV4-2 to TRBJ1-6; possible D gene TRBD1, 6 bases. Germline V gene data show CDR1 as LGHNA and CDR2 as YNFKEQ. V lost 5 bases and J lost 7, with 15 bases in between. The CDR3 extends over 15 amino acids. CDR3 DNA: TGTGCCAGCAGCGGGCAGGGGATGGGGAATTCACCCCTCCACTTT. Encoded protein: CASSGQGMGNSPLHF.

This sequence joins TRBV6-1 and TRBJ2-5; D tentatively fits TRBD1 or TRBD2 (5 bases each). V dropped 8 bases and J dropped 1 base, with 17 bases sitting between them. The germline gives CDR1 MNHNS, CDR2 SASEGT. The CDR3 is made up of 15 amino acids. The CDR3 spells CASLGPFLSQETQYF. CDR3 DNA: TGTGCCAGCCTGGGACCTTTTCTAAGCCAAGAGACCCAGTACTTC.

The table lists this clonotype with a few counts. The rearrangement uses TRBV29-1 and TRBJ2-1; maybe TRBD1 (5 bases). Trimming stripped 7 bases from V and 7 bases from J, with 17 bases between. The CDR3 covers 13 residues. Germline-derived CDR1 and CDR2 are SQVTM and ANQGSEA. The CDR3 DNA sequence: TGCAGCGGCCGATCCCTTGGGGCTAATGAGCAGTTCTTC. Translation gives CSGRSLGANEQFF.

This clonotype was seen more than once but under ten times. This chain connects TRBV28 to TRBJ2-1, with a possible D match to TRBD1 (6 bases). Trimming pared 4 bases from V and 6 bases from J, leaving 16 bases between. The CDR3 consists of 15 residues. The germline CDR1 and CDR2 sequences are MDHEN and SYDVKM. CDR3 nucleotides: TGTGCCAGCAGTTCCACAGGGATCCCCTCCAATGAGCAGTTCTTC. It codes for CASSSTGIPSNEQFF.

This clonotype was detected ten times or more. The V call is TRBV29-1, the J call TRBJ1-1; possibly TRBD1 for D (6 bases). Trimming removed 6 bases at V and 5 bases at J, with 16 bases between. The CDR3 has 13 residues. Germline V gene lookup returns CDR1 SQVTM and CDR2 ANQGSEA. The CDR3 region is CSVRGFVRTEAFF. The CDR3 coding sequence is TGCAGCGTCAGGGGATTCGTGAGGACTGAAGCTTTCTTT. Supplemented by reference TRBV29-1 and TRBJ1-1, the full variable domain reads SAVISQKPSRDICQRGTSLTIQCQVDSQVTMMFWYRQQPGQSLTLIATANQGSEATYESGFVIDKFPISRPNLTFSTLTVSNMSPEDSSIYLCSVRGFVRTEAFFGQGTRLTVV.

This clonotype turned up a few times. As DNA, the CDR3 is TGTGCCAGCAGTCTGGACACTATCCTAGCCAAAAACATTCAGTACTTC. It is translated as CASSLDTILAKNIQYF. The J gene is TRBJ2-4, the V gene TRBV27; D is possibly TRBD1 (5 bases). The V and J ends lost 5 bases and 0 bases respectively, with 14 bases between them. Looked up from germline, CDR1 is MNHEY and CDR2 is SMNVEV (reference sequence). The CDR3 runs to 16 residues.

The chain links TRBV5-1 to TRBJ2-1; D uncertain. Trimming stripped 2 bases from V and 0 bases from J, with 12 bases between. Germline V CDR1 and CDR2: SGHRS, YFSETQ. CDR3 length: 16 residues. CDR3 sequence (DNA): TGCGCCAGCAGCTTAACTACAGTGAGCTCCTACAATGAGCAGTTCTTC. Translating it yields CASSLTTVSSYNEQFF.

The chain's CDR3 is CASSSADEQFF. Here the CDR3 DNA reads TGTGCCAGCAGCTCAGCGGATGAGCAGTTCTTC. The chain uses TRBV7-9 and TRBJ2-1; maybe TRBD2 (5 bases). CDR3 length equals 11 residues. Trimming cost V 4 bases and J 8 bases, with 6 bases left between them. Germline lookup yields CDR1 SEHNR and CDR2 FQNEAQ (reference sequence).

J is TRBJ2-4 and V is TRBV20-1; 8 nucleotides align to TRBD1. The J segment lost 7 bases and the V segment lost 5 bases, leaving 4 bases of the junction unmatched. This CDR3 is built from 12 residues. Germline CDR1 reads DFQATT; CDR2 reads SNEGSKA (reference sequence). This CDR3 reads CSAPDRENIQYF. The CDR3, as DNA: TGCAGTGCTCCGGACAGGGAGAACATTCAGTACTTC.

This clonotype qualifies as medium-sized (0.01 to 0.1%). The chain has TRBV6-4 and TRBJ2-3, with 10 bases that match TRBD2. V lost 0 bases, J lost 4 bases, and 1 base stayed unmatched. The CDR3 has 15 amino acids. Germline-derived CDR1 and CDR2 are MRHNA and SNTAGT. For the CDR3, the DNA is TGTGCCAGCAGTGACTCCAGCGGGAGGGCAGATACGCAGTATTTT. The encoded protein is CASSDSSGRADTQYF.

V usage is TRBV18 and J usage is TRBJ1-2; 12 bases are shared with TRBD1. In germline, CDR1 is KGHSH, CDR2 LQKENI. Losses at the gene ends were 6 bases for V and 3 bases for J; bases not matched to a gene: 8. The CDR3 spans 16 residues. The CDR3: CASSPGQGAGDYGYTF. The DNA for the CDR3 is TGTGCCAGCTCCCCGGGACAGGGGGCTGGTGACTATGGCTACACCTTC.

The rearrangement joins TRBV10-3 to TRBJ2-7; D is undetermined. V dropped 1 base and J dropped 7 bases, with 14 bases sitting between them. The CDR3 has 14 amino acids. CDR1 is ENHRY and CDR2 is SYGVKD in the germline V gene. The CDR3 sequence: CAISEYVSPGEQYF. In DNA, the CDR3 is TGTGCCATCAGTGAGTACGTTTCCCCTGGAGAGCAGTACTTC.

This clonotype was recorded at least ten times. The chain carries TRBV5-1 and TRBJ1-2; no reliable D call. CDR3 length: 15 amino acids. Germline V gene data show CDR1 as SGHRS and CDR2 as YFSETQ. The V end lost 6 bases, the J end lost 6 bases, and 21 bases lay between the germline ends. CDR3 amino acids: CASTVGGPWENGYTF. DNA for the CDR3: TGCGCCAGCACCGTCGGAGGCCCGTGGGAGAATGGCTACACCTTC.

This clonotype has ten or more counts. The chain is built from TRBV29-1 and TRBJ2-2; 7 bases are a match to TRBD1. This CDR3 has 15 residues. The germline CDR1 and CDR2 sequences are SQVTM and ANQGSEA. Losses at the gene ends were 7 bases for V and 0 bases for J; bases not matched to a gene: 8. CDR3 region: CSAVVGTANTGELFF. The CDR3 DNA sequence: TGCAGCGCTGTGGTCGGGACAGCGAACACCGGGGAGCTGTTTTTT.

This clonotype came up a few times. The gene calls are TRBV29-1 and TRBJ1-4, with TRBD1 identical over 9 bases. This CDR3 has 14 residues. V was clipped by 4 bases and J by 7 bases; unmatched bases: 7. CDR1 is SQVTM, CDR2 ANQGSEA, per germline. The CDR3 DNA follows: TGCAGCGTTGGGGATACAGGGGGCAGTGAAAAACTGTTTTTT. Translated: CSVGDTGGSEKLFF.

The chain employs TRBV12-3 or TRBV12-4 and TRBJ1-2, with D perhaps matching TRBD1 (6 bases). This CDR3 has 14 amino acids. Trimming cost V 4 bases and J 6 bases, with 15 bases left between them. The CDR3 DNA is TGTGCCAGCAGTTATAATAATAACAGGGATGGCTACACCTTC. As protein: CASSYNNNRDGYTF.